These 24 T cell receptor beta chains share one sample of origin, sequenced in a study of T cells after yellow fever vaccination. Each CDR3 protein gets one entry after TCRdb re-called the 5' RACE reads with MiXCR. Among 100,000 to 150,000 distinct CDR3 sequences listed, 7.4% were seen once. Sequences were derived from CD4+ T cells sorted from PBMCs, sampled 9 to 11 days after the first yellow fever vaccination. The source of these receptors is a man between 18 and 35 years old who received the YFV17D yellow fever vaccine.

A note on this clonotype: This clone may be a read error of a much larger clone one base away. The rearrangement links TRBV4-2 to TRBJ1-4; D is unclear. The CDR3 consists of 16 residues. Deletions cut 0 bases from V and 6 bases from J, with 14 bases between. Germline CDR1 reads LGHNA; CDR2 reads YNFKEQ. CDR3 region: CASSQEGRLGYEKLFF. DNA of the CDR3: TGTGCCAGCAGCCAAGAGGGCAGGTTAGGCTATGAAAAACTGTTTTTT.

This clonotype was detected many times. The chain couples TRBV11-2 to TRBJ2-3; D is perhaps TRBD1 or TRBD2 (5 bases each). Germline V gene sequence: CDR1 SGHAT, CDR2 FQNNGV. Trimming left V 7 bases short and J 5 bases short, with 13 bases between. The CDR3 length is 13 residues. The CDR3 here is CASTPGTGDTQYF. CDR3 DNA: TGTGCCAGCACCCCCGGGACGGGAGATACGCAGTATTTT.

This clonotype has at least ten counts. The rearrangement uses TRBV20-1 and TRBJ1-2, with D possibly being TRBD1 (5 bases). CDR3 length: 12 amino acids. V lost 4 bases and J 6 bases, leaving 12 bases between the germline ends. Germline assignment: CDR1 DFQATT and CDR2 SNEGSKA (reference sequence). The CDR3 protein is CSAIRGINGYTF. The CDR3 DNA reads TGCAGTGCTATAAGGGGTATTAATGGCTACACCTTC.

This clonotype was counted many times. The V gene is TRBV29-1, the J gene TRBJ2-3, with D possibly matching TRBD2 (5 bases). V lost 0 bases and J 3 bases, leaving 13 bases between the germline ends. CDR1 and CDR2 (germline): SQVTM, ANQGSEA. The length of the CDR3 is 15 residues. The CDR3 region has the DNA TGCAGCGTTGAAGATTATCAGCGGAGTACAGATACGCAGTATTTT. Its protein is CSVEDYQRSTDTQYF.

This clonotype was picked up many times. This chain connects TRBV7-2 to TRBJ2-2, with 10 bases fitting TRBD1. This CDR3 contains 17 residues. V dropped 6 bases and J dropped 4; count of bases not matched to a gene: 11. Germline V gives CDR1 SGHTA, CDR2 FQGNSA. This CDR3 reads CASRVASGTGVTGELFF. The CDR3 DNA reads TGTGCCAGCAGAGTAGCATCCGGGACAGGGGTCACCGGGGAGCTGTTTTTT.

The rearrangement uses TRBV5-1 and TRBJ2-3; 14 positions match TRBD2. Germline V gene lookup returns CDR1 SGHRS and CDR2 YFSETQ. CDR3 length: 17 amino acids. V lost 5 bases and J lost 4; bases outside the gene matches: 9. The CDR3: CASSLTGTSGGADTQYF. The CDR3 DNA sequence: TGCGCCAGCAGTTTAACCGGGACTAGCGGGGGCGCAGATACGCAGTATTTT. Full variable domain (remainder filled in from reference TRBV5-1 and TRBJ2-3): KAGVTQTPRYLIKTRGQQVTLSCSPISGHRSVSWYQQTPGQGLQFLFEYFSETQRNKGNFPGRFSGRQFSNSRSEMNVSTLELGDSALYLCASSLTGTSGGADTQYFGPGTRLTVL.

This clonotype was seen many times. The chain has TRBV30 and TRBJ1-5; unclear D gene. Trimming pared 0 bases from V and 5 bases from J, leaving 8 bases between. Germline CDR1 GTSNPN, CDR2 SVGIG (reference sequence). The CDR3 loop spans 13 amino acids. CDR3 in amino acids: CAWSVSGDQPQHF. DNA of the CDR3: TGTGCCTGGAGTGTAAGCGGTGATCAGCCCCAGCATTTT. The variable domain in full, completed from reference TRBV30 and TRBJ1-5, reads SQTIHQWPATLVQPVGSPLSLECTVEGTSNPNLYWYRQAAGRGLQLLFYSVGIGQISSEVPQNLSASRPQDRQFILSSKKLLLSDSGFYLCAWSVSGDQPQHFGDGTRLSIL.

This clonotype occurred many times. The rearrangement uses TRBV5-1 and TRBJ2-2, with D tentatively TRBD1 (6 bases). Trimming removed 0 bases at V and 1 base at J, with 7 bases between. The CDR3 is 15 amino acids. The germline CDR1 and CDR2 sequences are SGHRS and YFSETQ. This CDR3 is CASSLARGNTGELFF. The CDR3 DNA sequence: TGCGCCAGCAGCTTGGCCAGGGGGAACACCGGGGAGCTGTTTTTT.

This clonotype was observed many times. The rearrangement links TRBV11-1 to TRBJ1-5; the D is unclear. This CDR3 contains 17 residues. With 1 base removed from V and 3 bases from J, the gap between germline ends came to 16 bases. Per germline, CDR1 SGHAT and CDR2 FQDESV (reference sequence). The CDR3, as DNA: TGTGCCAGCAGCTTAGGGATCGTAGCAGGTGACAATCAGCCCCAGCATTTT. Translated, it gives CASSLGIVAGDNQPQHF.

This clonotype was seen repeatedly, ten times or more. V and J are TRBV10-3 and TRBJ2-5; 8 nucleotides agree with TRBD2. The germline V gene encodes CDR1 ENHRY and CDR2 SYGVKD. V gave up 5 bases and J gave up 5 bases; unmatched junction bases: 7. The CDR3 loop spans 14 amino acids. CDR3 loop: CAISSGGARETQYF. The CDR3 DNA follows: TGTGCCATCAGTTCCGGGGGGGCCAGGGAGACCCAGTACTTC.

The rearrangement joins TRBV19 to TRBJ1-2; TRBD1 matches at 8 bases. V was clipped by 5 bases and J by 2 bases; unmatched bases: 7. In germline, CDR1 is LNHDA, CDR2 SQIVND (reference sequence). The CDR3 is 15 residues long. The CDR3 is CASSVQQGGNYGYTF. CDR3 in DNA: TGTGCCAGTAGTGTACAACAGGGGGGCAACTATGGCTACACCTTC.

This clonotype appeared a few times. The rearrangement joins TRBV6-2 or TRBV6-3 to TRBJ1-1; D call uncertain. The CDR3 length is 14 residues. The V and J ends lost 5 bases and 3 bases respectively, with 13 bases between them. CDR1 is MNHEY and CDR2 is SVGEGT in the germline V gene. For the CDR3, the DNA is TGTGCCAGCAGTCCCGGGGTAACGTACACTGAAGCTTTCTTT. Translated, it gives CASSPGVTYTEAFF.

This clonotype was seen many times. The chain links TRBV4-1 to TRBJ1-2, with a tentative D call TRBD1 (5 bases). Germline-derived CDR1 and CDR2 are MGHRA and YSYEKL. The CDR3 totals 17 residues. Deletions cut 4 bases from V and 8 bases from J, with 26 bases between. CDR3 nucleotide sequence: TGCGCCAGCAGCCCAGACCATACCCCCCAGGGCCTTTTCGGCTACACCTTC. It specifies CASSPDHTPQGLFGYTF.

This clonotype showed up many times. The chain combines TRBV5-5 with TRBJ2-1; D ambiguous. CDR3 length equals 14 residues. Trimming took 3 bases from V and 8 from J, leaving 15 bases between them. From germline, CDR1 is SGHKS and CDR2 YYEKEE (reference sequence). This CDR3 reads CASSSRHPPDEQFF. Here the CDR3 DNA reads TGTGCCAGCAGCTCCCGGCATCCCCCCGATGAGCAGTTCTTC.

This rearrangement joins TRBV6-1 to TRBJ1-1; tentatively, D is TRBD1 (6 bases). Germline CDR1 is MNHNS and CDR2 is SASEGT. The CDR3 runs 14 residues. Trimming took off 10 bases at V and 1 base at J, with 16 bases between the two ends. This CDR3 reads CATCGGARNTEAFF. In DNA form, the CDR3 reads TGTGCCACCTGCGGGGGGGCTCGGAACACTGAAGCTTTCTTT.

This clonotype showed up many times. The chain uses TRBV18 and TRBJ2-1, with D perhaps TRBD1 (6 bases). The CDR3 runs 15 residues. Germline loops: CDR1 KGHSH, CDR2 LQKENI. The ends were cut back, 3 bases at V and 0 bases at J, with 9 bases in the middle. CDR3 coding DNA: TGTGCCAGCTCACCTACAGGGTACTCCTACAATGAGCAGTTCTTC. This sequence encodes CASSPTGYSYNEQFF.

The chain recombines TRBV12-3 or TRBV12-4 with TRBJ1-4; weak D call: TRBD1 (6 bases). There are 14 residues in the CDR3. Deletions cut 6 bases from V and 3 bases from J, with 11 bases between. DNA of the CDR3: TGTGCCAGCAGAACAGGGCTGGCTAATGAAAAACTGTTTTTT. Amino acid sequence: CASRTGLANEKLFF.

This clonotype was seen ten or more times. CDR3 sequence: CASRISGGNEQYF. The CDR3, as DNA: TGTGCCAGCAGAATTAGCGGGGGCAACGAGCAGTACTTC. The V call is TRBV12-3 or TRBV12-4, the J call TRBJ2-7, with 9 bases that match TRBD2. This CDR3 has 13 residues. After removal of 6 bases from V and 5 bases from J, the junction contained 5 bases not matched to a gene.

This clonotype was recorded a few times. V and J are TRBV2 and TRBJ1-6; TRBD1 might be the D (5 bases). In germline, CDR1 is SNHLY, CDR2 FYNNEI. The CDR3 contains 15 residues. Trimming pared 1 base from V and 10 bases from J, leaving 14 bases between. DNA of the CDR3: TGTGCCAGCAGTGAAGAGTGGGCAGGGAACTCACCCCTCCACTTT. Translation: CASSEEWAGNSPLHF.

There are a few counts of this clonotype. The rearrangement links TRBV14 to TRBJ1-4, with a possible D match to TRBD1 (5 bases). Deletions cut 3 bases from V and 10 bases from J, with 18 bases between. The CDR3 spans 15 residues. Germline CDR1 is SGHDN and CDR2 is FVKESK. In DNA form, the CDR3 reads TGTGCCAGCAGCCAGCTGGCAGGGAACATGGGAAAACTGTTTTTT. Encoded protein: CASSQLAGNMGKLFF.

This clonotype was seen at least ten times. The CDR3 coding sequence is TGTGCCAGCAGGGGACTAGCGGCTGGGTATGAGCAGTTCTTC. Its protein product is CASRGLAAGYEQFF. This sequence joins TRBV2 and TRBJ2-1; 11 bases match TRBD2. The CDR3 is 14 amino acids. J was trimmed by 8 bases and V by 6 bases; bases with no gene match: 6. The V gene's germline CDR1 is SNHLY and CDR2 FYNNEI.

This clonotype has at least ten counts. This rearrangement joins TRBV5-1 to TRBJ1-1; the D is unclear. The CDR3 runs 14 residues. The V end was cut by 4 bases, the J end by 5 bases, with 15 bases between. Looked up from germline, CDR1 is SGHRS and CDR2 is YFSETQ. CDR3 DNA sequence: TGCGCCAGCAGCCAGAATCCGGGGATTACTGAAGCTTTCTTT. This sequence encodes CASSQNPGITEAFF.

The table lists this clonotype with many counts. The CDR3 DNA reads TGTGCCAGCTCACCAAGGACAGCGAACACTGAAGCTTTCTTT. This translates into CASSPRTANTEAFF. The rearrangement links TRBV18 to TRBJ1-1; D might be TRBD1 (6 bases). Germline lookup yields CDR1 KGHSH and CDR2 LQKENI. Trimming took off 2 bases at V and 1 base at J, with 8 bases between the two ends. This CDR3 is built from 14 residues.

This clonotype has a count of ten or more. This rearrangement joins TRBV10-3 to TRBJ2-5; TRBD1 agrees at 9 bases. With 4 bases clipped from V and 4 bases from J, the junction kept 4 bases outside the gene matches. This CDR3 is built from 14 residues. CDR1 and CDR2 (germline): ENHRY, SYGVKD. The CDR3 spells CAISGTGDRETQYF. CDR3 nucleotide sequence: TGTGCCATCAGTGGGACAGGGGATAGAGAGACCCAGTACTTC.